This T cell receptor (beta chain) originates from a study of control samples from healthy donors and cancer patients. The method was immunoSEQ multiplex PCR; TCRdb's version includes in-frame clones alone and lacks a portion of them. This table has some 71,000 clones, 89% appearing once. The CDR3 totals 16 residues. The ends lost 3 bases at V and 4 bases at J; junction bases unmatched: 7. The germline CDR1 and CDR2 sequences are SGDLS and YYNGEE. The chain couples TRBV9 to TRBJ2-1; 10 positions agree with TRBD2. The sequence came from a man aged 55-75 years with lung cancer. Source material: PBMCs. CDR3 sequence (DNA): TGTGCCAGCAGCGGGGGCCGGACTAGCGGTTACAATGAGCAGTTCTTC. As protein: CASSGGRTSGYNEQFF. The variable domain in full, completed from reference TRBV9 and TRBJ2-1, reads DSGVTQTPKHLITATGQRVTLRCSPRSGDLSVYWYQQSLDQGLQFLIQYYNGEERAKGNILERFSAQQFPDLHSELNLSSLELGDSALYFCASSGGRTSGYNEQFFGPGTRLTVL.